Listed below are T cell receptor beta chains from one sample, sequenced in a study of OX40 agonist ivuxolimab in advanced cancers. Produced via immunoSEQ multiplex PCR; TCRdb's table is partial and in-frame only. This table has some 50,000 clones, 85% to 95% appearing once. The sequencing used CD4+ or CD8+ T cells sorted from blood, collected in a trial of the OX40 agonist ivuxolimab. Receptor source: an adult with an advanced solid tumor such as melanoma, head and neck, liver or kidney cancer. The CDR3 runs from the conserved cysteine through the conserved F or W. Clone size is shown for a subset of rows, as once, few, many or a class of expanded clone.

CDR3: CASSQGKSSYNEQFF
size: -
length: 15
J: TRBJ2-1
V: TRBV4-1

CDR3: CASSQGSSGRGPDTQYF
size: -
length: 17
J: TRBJ2-3
V: TRBV4-3

CDR3: CASSINSWGPGNTIYF
size: -
length: 16
J: TRBJ1-3
V: TRBV19

CDR3: CASITSMRAFF
size: -
length: 11
J: TRBJ1-1
V: TRBV7-9

CDR3: CASSQVLIAGGHEQYF
size: -
length: 16
J: TRBJ2-7
V: TRBV4-3

CDR3: CASSDHGGRYEQYF
size: -
length: 14
J: TRBJ2-7
V: TRBV10-2

CDR3: CASLLTGENTGELFF
size: -
length: 15
J: TRBJ2-2
V: TRBV2

CDR3: CASSEYEGQGESTNEKLFF
size: -
length: 19
J: TRBJ1-4
V: TRBV21-1

CDR3: CASRLGYTEAFF
size: -
length: 12
J: TRBJ1-1
V: TRBV28

CDR3: CASSLGLYTGELFF
size: -
length: 14
J: TRBJ2-2
V: TRBV27

CDR3: CASSPLVPDTQYF
size: -
length: 13
J: TRBJ2-3
V: TRBV18

CDR3: CASSVGDDSYEQYF
size: -
length: 14
J: TRBJ2-7
V: TRBV9

CDR3: CASGDGTSLYEQYF
size: -
length: 14
J: TRBJ2-7
V: TRBV12-5

CDR3: CASSFGLAADEQYF
size: -
length: 14
J: TRBJ2-7
V: TRBV7-9

CDR3: CASSVGSGSYNEQFF
size: -
length: 15
J: TRBJ2-1
V: TRBV9

CDR3: CAISPGLADTGELFF
size: -
length: 15
J: TRBJ2-2
V: TRBV10-3

CDR3: CASKPSIGTGVYNEQFF
size: -
length: 17
J: TRBJ2-1
V: TRBV5-6

CDR3: CASSRTPRGELFF
size: -
length: 13
J: TRBJ2-2
V: TRBV7-8

CDR3: CASSQEPGKETQYF
size: -
length: 14
J: TRBJ2-5
V: TRBV4-1

CDR3: CASSPYYSNTGELFF
size: few
length: 15
J: TRBJ2-2
V: TRBV6-5

CDR3: CASSIGWSVYNEQFF
size: -
length: 15
J: TRBJ2-1
V: TRBV19

CDR3: CAWSAGLGYGYTF
size: -
length: 13
J: TRBJ1-2
V: TRBV30

CDR3: CASSAPGAGANVLTF
size: -
length: 15
J: TRBJ2-6
V: TRBV9

CDR3: CASRRGLAGLYEQYF
size: -
length: 15
J: TRBJ2-7
V: TRBV28

CDR3: CASRPGGSPYEQYF
size: -
length: 14
J: TRBJ2-7
V: TRBV27

CDR3: CASSRQGGYGYTF
size: -
length: 13
J: TRBJ1-2
V: TRBV5-8

CDR3: CASSQDGASGGTDTQYF
size: -
length: 17
J: TRBJ2-3
V: TRBV4-3

CDR3: CAISETPSGPSSYEQYF
size: -
length: 17
J: TRBJ2-7
V: TRBV10-3

CDR3: CASSGRGLRNTEAFF
size: -
length: 15
J: TRBJ1-1
V: TRBV4-2

CDR3: CASSVGAGGADTQYF
size: -
length: 15
J: TRBJ2-3
V: TRBV9

CDR3: CASSLGDRRYEQYF
size: -
length: 14
J: TRBJ2-7
V: TRBV7-2

CDR3: CASSLAGGREKLFF
size: -
length: 14
J: TRBJ1-4
V: TRBV5-4

CDR3: CASGRDRYPDTQYF
size: once
length: 14
J: TRBJ2-3
V: TRBV12-5

CDR3: CASRCKREGAETQYF
size: once
length: 15
J: TRBJ2-5
V: TRBV13

CDR3: CASSPTGGTQYF
size: -
length: 12
J: TRBJ2-3
V: TRBV7-3

CDR3: CASSQDSGSRFTDTQYF
size: -
length: 17
J: TRBJ2-3
V: TRBV4-2

CDR3: CASRGQGVQPQHF
size: -
length: 13
J: TRBJ1-5
V: TRBV27

CDR3: CASSSGDGGPAGANVLTF
size: once
length: 18
J: TRBJ2-6
V: TRBV7-9

CDR3: CASSSGTSGRAEQYF
size: -
length: 15
J: TRBJ2-7
V: TRBV27

CDR3: CASRVRGGGLYEKLFF
size: few
length: 16
J: TRBJ1-4
V: TRBV5-1

CDR3: CSVELTLAGTYEQYF
size: -
length: 15
J: TRBJ2-7
V: TRBV29-1

CDR3: CASSWPGGQPQHF
size: -
length: 13
J: TRBJ1-5
V: TRBV6-6

CDR3: CASNDRTSTDTQYF
size: -
length: 14
J: TRBJ2-3
V: TRBV6-1

CDR3: CASSLLGRGSAQETQYF
size: -
length: 17
J: TRBJ2-5
V: TRBV5-6

CDR3: CASRATRLGGDTQYF
size: once
length: 15
J: TRBJ2-3
V: TRBV11-1

CDR3: CASSYRGQYEQYF
size: -
length: 13
J: TRBJ2-7
V: TRBV5-1

CDR3: CASSLESLAGWETQYF
size: -
length: 16
J: TRBJ2-5
V: TRBV7-9

CDR3: CATGAPGNYEQYF
size: once
length: 13
J: TRBJ2-7
V: TRBV15

CDR3: CAISESPGRMNTEAFF
size: -
length: 16
J: TRBJ1-1
V: TRBV10-3

CDR3: CASGLAGQGVDGYTF
size: -
length: 15
J: TRBJ1-2
V: TRBV12-5

CDR3: CASSPLPSRTDTQYF
size: -
length: 15
J: TRBJ2-3
V: TRBV7-6

CDR3: CASSHRVGDEQYF
size: -
length: 13
J: TRBJ2-7
V: TRBV5-6

CDR3: CAWSLGAGVDEQYF
size: -
length: 14
J: TRBJ2-7
V: TRBV30

CDR3: CASSQEYHVGNTGELFF
size: -
length: 17
J: TRBJ2-2
V: TRBV4-3